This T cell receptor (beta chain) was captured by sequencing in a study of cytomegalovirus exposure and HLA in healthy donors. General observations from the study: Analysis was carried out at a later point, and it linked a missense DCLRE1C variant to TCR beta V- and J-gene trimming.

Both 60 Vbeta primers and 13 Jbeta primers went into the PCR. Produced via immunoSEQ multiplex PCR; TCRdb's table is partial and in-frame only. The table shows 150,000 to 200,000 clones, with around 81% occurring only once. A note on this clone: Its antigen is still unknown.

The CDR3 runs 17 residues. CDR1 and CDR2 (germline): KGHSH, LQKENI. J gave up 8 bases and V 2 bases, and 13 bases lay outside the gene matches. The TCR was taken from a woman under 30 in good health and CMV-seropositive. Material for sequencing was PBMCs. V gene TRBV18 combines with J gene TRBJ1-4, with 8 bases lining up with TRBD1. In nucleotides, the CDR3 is TGTGCCAGCTCACCAGTTCAGGGGGCGCTGCGTAACGAAAAACTGTTTTTT. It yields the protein CASSPVQGALRNEKLFF.